The next 11 T cell receptor beta chains were all read from a single sample in a study of CD8 T cells in Susac syndrome. The RNA input was 0.5 to 1 ug, and it was reverse transcribed with random hexamers. TCRdb recomputed calls from the immunoSEQ multiplex PCR reads with MiXCR, one row per CDR3 protein. The repertoire includes approximately 170,000 distinct CDR3 sequences, 92% of them detected once, and around 0.075% sits in the top ten. The sequenced material came from CD4+ T cells from PBMCs. These receptors all stem from a human donor in good health.

A single count supports this clonotype. The genes are TRBV6-5 and TRBJ1-2; D gene ambiguous. This CDR3 has 14 amino acids. V lost 5 bases, J lost 3 bases, and 13 bases lay in between. From germline, CDR1 is MNHEY and CDR2 SVGAGI. The CDR3 bases are TGTGCCAGCAGTACCCGTTTGGGTTACTATGGCTACACCTTC. Protein sequence: CASSTRLGYYGYTF.

J is TRBJ1-1 and V is TRBV4-3; D unclear. V lost 0 bases to trimming and J lost 6 bases, with 8 bases between them. This CDR3 contains 13 residues. Germline assignment: CDR1 LGHNA and CDR2 YSLEER. As DNA, the CDR3 is TGCGCCAGCAGCCAAGATCTGGGCCCTGAAGCTTTCTTT. Translation: CASSQDLGPEAFF.

The rearrangement links TRBV5-6 to TRBJ2-1; TRBD1 agrees at 7 bases. Unmatched junction bases numbered 4, after V lost 2 bases and J lost 5 bases. Germline-derived CDR1 and CDR2 are SGHDT and YYEEEE. The CDR3 sequence is 14 residues long. CDR3 sequence (DNA): TGTGCCAGCAGCTTAGGGACAGAAAACAATGAGCAGTTCTTC. Encoded protein: CASSLGTENNEQFF.

V usage is TRBV5-6 and J usage is TRBJ2-6; D is undetermined. V gave up 3 bases and J gave up 0 bases, with 13 bases separating them. Per germline, CDR1 SGHDT and CDR2 YYEEEE. The CDR3 is 17 amino acids. The CDR3 sequence is CASSWAGSPSGANVLTF. The CDR3 nucleotides are TGTGCCAGCAGCTGGGCAGGTAGCCCCTCTGGGGCCAACGTCCTGACTTTC. Full variable domain (rest looked up from reference TRBV5-6 and TRBJ2-6): DAGVTQSPTHLIKTRGQQVTLRCSPKSGHDTVSWYQQALGQGPQFIFQYYEEEERQRGNFPDRFSGHQFPNYSSELNVNALLLGDSALYLCASSWAGSPSGANVLTFGAGSRLTVL.

The chain couples TRBV24-1 to TRBJ2-3; TRBD1 agrees at 7 bases. CDR3 length: 14 residues. The V gene's germline CDR1 is KGHDR and CDR2 SFDVKD. V lost 6 bases to trimming and J lost 6 bases; unmatched junction nucleotides: 8. The DNA for the CDR3 is TGTGCCACCAGTTCAGTAGGGGGCGAGGATACGCAGTATTTT. Protein sequence: CATSSVGGEDTQYF.

The rearrangement links TRBV2 to TRBJ2-5; D possibly uses TRBD1 or TRBD2 (5 bases each). Germline values: CDR1 SNHLY, CDR2 FYNNEI. This CDR3 comprises 13 residues. With 6 bases removed from V and 7 bases from J, the gap between germline ends came to 15 bases. This CDR3 is CASSDRLKGTQYF. In nucleotides, the CDR3 is TGTGCCAGCAGCGACAGACTAAAAGGGACCCAGTACTTC.

The rearrangement uses TRBV7-2 and TRBJ1-1, with D hard to call. The CDR3 contains 14 residues. Trimming left V 5 bases short and J 1 base short, with 11 bases between. Germline loops: CDR1 SGHTA, CDR2 FQGNSA. As DNA, the CDR3 is TGTGCCAGCAGCCTCCGACACTCGAACACTGAAGCTTTCTTT. Protein sequence: CASSLRHSNTEAFF.

The chain couples TRBV27 to TRBJ2-7; perhaps TRBD2 as D (6 bases). V lost 4 bases and J 6 bases, leaving 10 bases between the germline ends. This CDR3 has 12 amino acids. Germline V gene lookup returns CDR1 MNHEY and CDR2 SMNVEV (reference sequence). The CDR3 DNA reads as TGTGCCAGCAGTTCCCTGGGGGGCGAGCAGTACTTC. Translated: CASSSLGGEQYF.

The chain carries TRBV11-2 and TRBJ1-1; tentatively, D is TRBD1 (5 bases). The germline gives CDR1 SGHAT, CDR2 FQNNGV. The CDR3 contains 14 residues. Trimming shortened V by 5 bases and J by 4 bases, and 14 bases separated the two germline ends. The DNA of the CDR3 is TGTGCCAGCAGCCCAGGGTGGGGTAGCACTGAAGCTTTCTTT. Translating it yields CASSPGWGSTEAFF. The variable domain in full, with the rest retrieved from reference TRBV11-2 and TRBJ1-1, is EAGVAQSPRYKIIEKRQSVAFWCNPISGHATLYWYQQILGQGPKLLIQFQNNGVVDDSQLPKDRFSAERLKGVDSTLKIQPAKLEDSAVYLCASSPGWGSTEAFFGQGTRLTVV.

In its sample, this clonotype was seen a few times. The chain uses TRBV3-1 and TRBJ2-2; 10 nucleotides line up with TRBD2. Germline values: CDR1 LGHDT, CDR2 YNNKEL (reference sequence). Trimming at V came to 5 bases and at J to 4 bases, leaving 4 bases not matched to a gene. The CDR3 contains 15 residues. DNA for the CDR3: TGTGCCAGCAGCGGCCTAGCGGGGGCCACCGGGGAGCTGTTTTTT. It specifies CASSGLAGATGELFF.

The chain has TRBV4-1 and TRBJ1-1; tentatively, D is TRBD1 (6 bases). This CDR3 comprises 15 residues. The germline V gene encodes CDR1 MGHRA and CDR2 YSYEKL. Trimming cost V 4 bases and J 3 bases, with 15 bases left between them. The DNA of the CDR3 is TGCGCCAGCAGCCGAGCAGGACAGATGGACACTGAAGCTTTCTTT. Its translation: CASSRAGQMDTEAFF.